These 8 T cell receptor beta chains share one sample of origin, sequenced in a study of T cells after yellow fever vaccination. MiXCR, applied by TCRdb to the 5' RACE reads, yields one record per CDR3 protein. The sample holds about 340,000 distinct CDR3 sequences; about 8.7% are singletons and the top ten take roughly 18%. This specimen consisted of PBMCs, obtained on the day of the first yellow fever vaccination. These receptors came from a man aged 18 to 30 who received the YFV17D yellow fever vaccine.

The table lists this clonotype with a few counts. The chain links TRBV6-5 to TRBJ2-3; a possible D gene is TRBD2 (5 bases). The CDR3 length is 12 residues. V was trimmed by 2 bases and J by 8 bases, leaving 8 bases between them. Germline CDR1 MNHEY, CDR2 SVGAGI. The CDR3 region has the DNA TGTGCCAGCAGTTACCCGGGGAGTACGCAGTATTTT. Translation gives CASSYPGSTQYF.

This clonotype was observed a few times. This chain joins TRBV29-1 and TRBJ1-5; D is unclear. The V and J ends lost 4 bases and 2 bases respectively, with 15 bases between them. Germline values: CDR1 SQVTM, CDR2 ANQGSEA. CDR3 size: 15 residues. DNA for the CDR3: TGCAGCGTTGGGTGGTCCGGGGAGGGCAATCAGCCCCAGCATTTT. Translated, it gives CSVGWSGEGNQPQHF.

This clonotype has a count of ten or more. J is TRBJ2-7 and V is TRBV5-1, with D perhaps matching TRBD1 or TRBD2 (5 bases each). CDR1 is SGHRS and CDR2 is YFSETQ in the germline V gene. CDR3 length equals 16 residues. Trimming took off 0 bases at V and 2 bases at J, with 15 bases between the two ends. The CDR3: CASSLASGTGTYEQYF. The CDR3 nucleotides read TGCGCCAGCAGCTTGGCCTCGGGGACGGGTACCTACGAGCAGTACTTC.

J is TRBJ1-2 and V is TRBV6-5, with 8 bases that match TRBD1. V lost 3 bases, J lost 3 bases, and 6 bases stayed unmatched. Germline CDR1 and CDR2: MNHEY and SVGAGI. The CDR3 is made up of 15 amino acids. CDR3 nucleotide sequence: TGTGCCAGCAGTTATGGGCAGGGGGCGTACTATGGCTACACCTTC. Protein product: CASSYGQGAYYGYTF.

This chain connects TRBV30 to TRBJ2-5; 14 nucleotides line up with TRBD2. The CDR3 consists of 15 residues. J was trimmed by 5 bases and V by 2 bases; bases with no gene match: 4. Germline V gene sequence: CDR1 GTSNPN, CDR2 SVGIG (reference sequence). The CDR3 protein is CAWSSGTSGGETQYF. The CDR3 bases are TGTGCCTGGAGTTCCGGGACTAGCGGGGGCGAGACCCAGTACTTC.

This clonotype was detected only a few times. The chain couples TRBV4-1 to TRBJ2-1; D might be TRBD1 or TRBD2, each matching 5 bases. Trimming left V 0 bases short and J 15 bases short, with 9 bases between. This CDR3 comprises 11 residues. Germline loops: CDR1 MGHRA, CDR2 YSYEKL. CDR3 coding DNA: TGCGCCAGCAGCCAAGAGGGGGTGGGGTTCTTC. Its translation: CASSQEGVGFF.

This clonotype showed up just a few times. The rearrangement uses TRBV7-2 and TRBJ2-7, with D unclear. V was shortened by 0 bases and J by 1 base, with 7 bases between the two germline ends. Germline-derived CDR1 and CDR2 are SGHTA and FQGNSA. The length of the CDR3 is 14 residues. For the CDR3, the DNA is TGTGCCAGCAGCTTAGCGCGTCAGTCCTACGAGCAGTACGTC. It specifies CASSLARQSYEQYV.

This clonotype has just a few counts. CDR3 DNA sequence: TGCGCCAGCAGCCTACCCGGGACTAGCGGGGGGGCTGGAGATACGCAGTATTTT. This translates into CASSLPGTSGGAGDTQYF. The chain has TRBV5-1 and TRBJ2-3, with 16 bases fitting TRBD2. Germline V gene sequence: CDR1 SGHRS, CDR2 YFSETQ. J lost 5 bases, V lost 4 bases, and 10 bases had no gene match. The CDR3 is 18 residues long.